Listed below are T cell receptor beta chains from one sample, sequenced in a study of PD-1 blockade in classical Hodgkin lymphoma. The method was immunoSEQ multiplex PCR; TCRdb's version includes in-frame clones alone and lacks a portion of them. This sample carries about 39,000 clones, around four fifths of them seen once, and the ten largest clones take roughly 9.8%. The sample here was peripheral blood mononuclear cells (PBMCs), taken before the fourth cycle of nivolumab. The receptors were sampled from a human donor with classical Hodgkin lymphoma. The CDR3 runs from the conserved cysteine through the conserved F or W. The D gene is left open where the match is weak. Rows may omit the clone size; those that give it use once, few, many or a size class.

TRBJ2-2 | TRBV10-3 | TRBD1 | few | TGTGCCATCAGTATGGGACAGGGTGGCACCGGGGAGCTGTTTTTT | CAISMGQGGTGELFF
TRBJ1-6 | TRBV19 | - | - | TGTGCCAGTAGTATCTTGGGCGCATCCTCACCCCTCCACTTT | CASSILGASSPLHF
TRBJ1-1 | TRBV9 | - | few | TGTGCCAGCAGCGTAGGATCGGGAACTGAAGCTTTCTTT | CASSVGSGTEAFF
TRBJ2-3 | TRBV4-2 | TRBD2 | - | TGTGCCAGCAGCCTCGGGGGGGCAGCAGATACGCAGTATTTT | CASSLGGAADTQYF
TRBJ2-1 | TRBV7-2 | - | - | TGTGCCAGCAGCTTATTCACGCTCCACCGGCAGTTCTTC | CASSLFTLHRQFF
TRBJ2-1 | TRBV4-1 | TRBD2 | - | TGCGCCAGCAGCCAAGTGGATATGGGACTAACTTACAATGAGCAGTTCTTC | CASSQVDMGLTYNEQFF
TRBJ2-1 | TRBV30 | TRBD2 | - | TGTGCCTGGACAAGGCTAGCGGGGGGTTTTGAGCAGTTCTTC | CAWTRLAGGFEQFF
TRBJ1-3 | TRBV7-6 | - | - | TGTGCCAGCAGCTTAATGCCCTTCTCTGGAAACACCATATATTTT | CASSLMPFSGNTIYF
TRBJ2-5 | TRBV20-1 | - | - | TGCAGTGCTAGTGGGTCAGAGACCCAGTACTTC | CSASGSETQYF
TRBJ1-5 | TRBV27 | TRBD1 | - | TGTGCCAGCAGCCCCCGGAGGGGGCGGGAGCCCCAGCATTTT | CASSPRRGREPQHF
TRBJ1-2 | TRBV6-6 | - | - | TGTGCCAGCAGTGGCCTTAACTATGGCTACACCTTC | CASSGLNYGYTF
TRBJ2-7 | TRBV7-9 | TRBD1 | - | TGTGCCAGCAGCACACCTACAGGGGGCCTTATCTACGAGCAGTACTTC | CASSTPTGGLIYEQYF
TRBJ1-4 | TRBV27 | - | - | TGTGCCAGCGCAGACAGATTTAATGAAAAACTGTTTTTT | CASADRFNEKLFF
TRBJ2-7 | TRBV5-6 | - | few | TGTGCCAGCAGCTGGGGGACACAGAGCTCCTACGAGCAGTACTTC | CASSWGTQSSYEQYF
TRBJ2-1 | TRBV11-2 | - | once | TGTGCCAGCAGCTTAACGGGACGGAGATATGAGCAGTTCTTC | CASSLTGRRYEQFF
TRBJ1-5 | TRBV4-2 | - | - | TGTGCCAGCAGCCAAGAAAGACAGGCCAATCAGCCCCAGCATTTT | CASSQERQANQPQHF
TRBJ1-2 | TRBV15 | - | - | TGTGCCACCAGCAGAGAACGGAGTATGGGCTATGGCTACACCTTC | CATSRERSMGYGYTF
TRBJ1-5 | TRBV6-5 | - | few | TGTGCCAGCAGTTACTTCGGGAATCAGCCCCAGCATTTT | CASSYFGNQPQHF
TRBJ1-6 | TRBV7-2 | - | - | TGTGCCAGCAGCTCTCTGGGGGGGGATTCACCCCTCCACTTT | CASSSLGGDSPLHF
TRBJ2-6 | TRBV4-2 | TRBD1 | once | TGTGCCAGCAGCCAAGCCGGTCGCGGACAGGGCCTCTCTGGGGCCAACGTCCTGACTTTC | CASSQAGRGQGLSGANVLTF
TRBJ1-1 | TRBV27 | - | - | TGTGCCAGCAGTTTATACGGGGGCATCACTGAAGCTTTCTTT | CASSLYGGITEAFF
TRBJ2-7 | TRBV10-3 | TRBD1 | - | TGTGCCACCACGGGGACAGGGGTCGGCGAGCAGTACTTC | CATTGTGVGEQYF
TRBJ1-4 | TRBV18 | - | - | TGTGCCAGCTCACCCCTGACAGGTTACAATGAAAAACTGTTTTTT | CASSPLTGYNEKLFF
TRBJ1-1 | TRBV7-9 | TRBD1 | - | TGTGCCAGCAGCACAGCGACAGGGGCTTACTCCCCTTTCTTT | CASSTATGAYSPFF